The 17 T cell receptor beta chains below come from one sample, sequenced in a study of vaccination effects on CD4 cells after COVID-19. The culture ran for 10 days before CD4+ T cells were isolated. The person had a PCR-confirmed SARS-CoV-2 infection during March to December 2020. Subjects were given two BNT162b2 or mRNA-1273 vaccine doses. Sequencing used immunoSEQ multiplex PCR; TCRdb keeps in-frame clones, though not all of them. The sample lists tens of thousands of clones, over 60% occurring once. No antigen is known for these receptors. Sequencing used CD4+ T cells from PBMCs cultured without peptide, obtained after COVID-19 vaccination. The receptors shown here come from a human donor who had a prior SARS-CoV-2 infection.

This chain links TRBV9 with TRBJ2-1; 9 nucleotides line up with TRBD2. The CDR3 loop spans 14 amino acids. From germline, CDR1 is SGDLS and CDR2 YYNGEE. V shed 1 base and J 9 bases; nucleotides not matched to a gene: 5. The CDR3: CASSVWREGREQFF. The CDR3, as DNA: TGTGCCAGCAGCGTATGGCGGGAGGGCCGTGAGCAGTTCTTC.

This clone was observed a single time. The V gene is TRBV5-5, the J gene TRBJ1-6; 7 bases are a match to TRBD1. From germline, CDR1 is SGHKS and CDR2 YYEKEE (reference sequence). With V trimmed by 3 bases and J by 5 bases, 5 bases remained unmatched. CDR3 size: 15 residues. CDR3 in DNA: TGTGCCAGCAGCTGGTCGACAGGGAATAATTCACCCCTCCACTTT. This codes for CASSWSTGNNSPLHF.

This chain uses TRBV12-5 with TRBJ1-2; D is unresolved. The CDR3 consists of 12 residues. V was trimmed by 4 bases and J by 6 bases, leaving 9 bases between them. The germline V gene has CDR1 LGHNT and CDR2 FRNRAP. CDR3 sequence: CASGSRADGYTF. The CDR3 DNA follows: TGTGCTAGTGGTTCGAGGGCCGATGGCTACACCTTC.

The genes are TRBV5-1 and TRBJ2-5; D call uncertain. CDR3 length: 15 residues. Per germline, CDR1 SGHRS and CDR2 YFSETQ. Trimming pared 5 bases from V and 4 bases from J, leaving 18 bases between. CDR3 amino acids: CASSPTPEYTETQYF. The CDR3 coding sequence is TGCGCCAGCAGTCCCACTCCTGAGTACACAGAGACCCAGTACTTC.

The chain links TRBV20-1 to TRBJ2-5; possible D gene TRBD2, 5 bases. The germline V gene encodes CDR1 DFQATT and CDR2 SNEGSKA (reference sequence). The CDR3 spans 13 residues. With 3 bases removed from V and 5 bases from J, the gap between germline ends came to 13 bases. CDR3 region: CSASEGILETQYF. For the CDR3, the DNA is TGCAGTGCTAGTGAGGGAATTTTGGAGACCCAGTACTTC.

The CDR3 protein is CSASLGGLNTEAFF. The CDR3 DNA sequence: TGCAGTGCTAGTCTTGGGGGTCTGAACACTGAAGCTTTCTTT. The J gene is TRBJ1-1, the V gene TRBV20-1; the D gene is possibly TRBD1 (5 bases). There are 14 residues in the CDR3. Trimming cost V 3 bases and J 0 bases, with 11 bases left between them. Looked up from germline, CDR1 is DFQATT and CDR2 is SNEGSKA (reference sequence).

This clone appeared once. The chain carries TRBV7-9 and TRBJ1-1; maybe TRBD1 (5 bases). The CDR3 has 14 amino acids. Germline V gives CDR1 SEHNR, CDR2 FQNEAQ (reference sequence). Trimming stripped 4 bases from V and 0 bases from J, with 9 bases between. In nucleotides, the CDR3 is TGTGCCAGCAGCTCCATAGGGGTGAACACTGAAGCTTTCTTT. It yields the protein CASSSIGVNTEAFF.

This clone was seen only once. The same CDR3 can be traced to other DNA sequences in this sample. CDR3 DNA sequence: TGTGCCAGCAGTGACAGTGGGGCGGATACGCAGTATTTT. It codes for CASSDSGADTQYF. The chain couples TRBV2 to TRBJ2-3; a possible D gene is TRBD1 (5 bases). The CDR3 runs to 13 residues. The germline V gene encodes CDR1 SNHLY and CDR2 FYNNEI. V lost 3 bases and J 6 bases, leaving 10 bases between the germline ends.

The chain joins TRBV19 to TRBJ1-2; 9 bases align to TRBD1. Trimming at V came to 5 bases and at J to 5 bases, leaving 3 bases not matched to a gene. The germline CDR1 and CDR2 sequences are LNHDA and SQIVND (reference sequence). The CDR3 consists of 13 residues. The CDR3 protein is CASSPQGAYGYTF. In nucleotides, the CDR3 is TGTGCCAGTAGTCCACAGGGGGCGTATGGCTACACCTTC.

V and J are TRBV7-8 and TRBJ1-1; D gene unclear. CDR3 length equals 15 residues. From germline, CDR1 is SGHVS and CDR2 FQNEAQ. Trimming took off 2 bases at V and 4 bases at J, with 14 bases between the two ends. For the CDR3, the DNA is TGTGCCAGCAGCTTAAGTGGGCCGATCGGCACTGAAGCTTTCTTT. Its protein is CASSLSGPIGTEAFF.

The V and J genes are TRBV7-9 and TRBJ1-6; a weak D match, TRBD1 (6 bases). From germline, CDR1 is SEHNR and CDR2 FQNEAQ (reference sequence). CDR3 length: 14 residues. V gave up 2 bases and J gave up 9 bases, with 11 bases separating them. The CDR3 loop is CASSLRVGGSPLHF. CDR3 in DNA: TGTGCCAGCAGCTTACGGGTAGGGGGTTCACCCCTCCACTTT.

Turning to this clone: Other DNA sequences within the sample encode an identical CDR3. The CDR3 bases are TGTGCCAGCAGCATCCGGGAACTCACAGATACGCAGTATTTT. Amino acids: CASSIRELTDTQYF. This chain connects TRBV9 to TRBJ2-3; D is perhaps TRBD2 (5 bases). Trimming removed 4 bases at V and 2 bases at J, with 11 bases between. The germline V gene has CDR1 SGDLS and CDR2 YYNGEE. The CDR3 runs 14 residues. Full variable domain (outside the CDR3, taken from reference TRBV9 and TRBJ2-3): DSGVTQTPKHLITATGQRVTLRCSPRSGDLSVYWYQQSLDQGLQFLIQYYNGEERAKGNILERFSAQQFPDLHSELNLSSLELGDSALYFCASSIRELTDTQYFGPGTRLTVL.

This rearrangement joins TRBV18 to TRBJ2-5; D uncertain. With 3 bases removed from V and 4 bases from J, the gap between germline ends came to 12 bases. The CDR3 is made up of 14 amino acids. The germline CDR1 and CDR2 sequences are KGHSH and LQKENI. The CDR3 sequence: CASSPTLGRETQYF. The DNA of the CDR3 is TGTGCCAGCTCACCGACTTTAGGAAGAGAGACCCAGTACTTC.

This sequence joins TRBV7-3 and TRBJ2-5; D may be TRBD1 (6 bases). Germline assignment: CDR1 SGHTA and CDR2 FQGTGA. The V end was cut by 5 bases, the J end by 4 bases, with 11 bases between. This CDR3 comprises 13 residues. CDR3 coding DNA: TGTGCCAGCAGCATACAGGGTTCAGAGACCCAGTACTTC. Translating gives CASSIQGSETQYF. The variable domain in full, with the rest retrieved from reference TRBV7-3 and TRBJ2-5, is GAGVSQTPSNKVTEKGKYVELRCDPISGHTALYWYRQSLGQGPEFLIYFQGTGAADDSGLPNDRFFAVRPEGSVSTLKIQRTERGDSAVYLCASSIQGSETQYFGPGTRLLVL.

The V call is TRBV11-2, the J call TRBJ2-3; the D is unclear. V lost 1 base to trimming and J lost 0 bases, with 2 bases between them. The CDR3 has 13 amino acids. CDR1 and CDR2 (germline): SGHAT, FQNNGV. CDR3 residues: CASSLGSTDTQYF. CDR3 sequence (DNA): TGTGCCAGCAGCTTAGGGAGCACAGATACGCAGTATTTT.

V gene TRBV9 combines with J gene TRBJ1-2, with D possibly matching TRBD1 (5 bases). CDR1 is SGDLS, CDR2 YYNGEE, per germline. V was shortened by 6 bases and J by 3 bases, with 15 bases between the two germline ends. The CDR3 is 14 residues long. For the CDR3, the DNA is TGTGCCAGCACTGTGTATCAGGGCGACTATGGCTACACCTTC. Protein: CASTVYQGDYGYTF.

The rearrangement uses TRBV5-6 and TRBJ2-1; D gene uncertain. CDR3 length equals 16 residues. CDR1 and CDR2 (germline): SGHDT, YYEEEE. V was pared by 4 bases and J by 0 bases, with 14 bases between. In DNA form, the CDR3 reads TGTGCCAGCAGCCGGATGGGTTCTCGCTCCTACAATGAGCAGTTCTTC. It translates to CASSRMGSRSYNEQFF.